This TCR beta chain was captured by sequencing in a study of T-cell memory formation after mild COVID-19. MiXCR, run by TCRdb on the 5' RACE reads, gives a single entry per CDR3 protein. The sample includes about 140,000 distinct CDR3 sequences, 13% to 15% of them seen just once. The length of the CDR3 is 15 residues. Per germline, CDR1 DFQATT and CDR2 SNEGSKA (reference sequence). V shed 0 bases and J shed 0 bases, with 10 bases lying between them. With respect to this clonotype: The antigen is unknown.

Findings and caveats of the study: Some responding clones appeared in pre-infection memory, suggesting cross-reactive memory joined.

The sample consisted of PBMCs or a T cell subset sorted from them (not recorded which). The sequence was collected from an adult woman who had mild COVID-19 (a few samples of this study predate the infection). Cell type and time point are not known. The rearrangement uses TRBV20-1 and TRBJ2-3, with unresolved D. The CDR3 spells CSARDFGVSTDTQYF. The CDR3 bases are TGCAGTGCTAGAGATTTTGGGGTGAGCACAGATACGCAGTATTTT.